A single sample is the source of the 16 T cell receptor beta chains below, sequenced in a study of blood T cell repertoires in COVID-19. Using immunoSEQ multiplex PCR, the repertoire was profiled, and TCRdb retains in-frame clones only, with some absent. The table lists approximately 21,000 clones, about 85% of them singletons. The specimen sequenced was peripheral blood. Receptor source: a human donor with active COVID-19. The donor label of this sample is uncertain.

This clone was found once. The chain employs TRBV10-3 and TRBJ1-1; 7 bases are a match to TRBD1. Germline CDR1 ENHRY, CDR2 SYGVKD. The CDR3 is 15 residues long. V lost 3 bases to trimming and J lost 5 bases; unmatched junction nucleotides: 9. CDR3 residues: CAISDPPGGTTEAFF. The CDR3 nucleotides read TGTGCCATCAGTGACCCCCCAGGGGGAACTACTGAAGCTTTCTTT.

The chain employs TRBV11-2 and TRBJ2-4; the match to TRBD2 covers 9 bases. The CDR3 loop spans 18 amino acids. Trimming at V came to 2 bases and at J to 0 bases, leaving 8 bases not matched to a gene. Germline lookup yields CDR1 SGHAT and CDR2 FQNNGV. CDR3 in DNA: TGTGCCAGCAGCTTATCTAGCGGGACCAATATAGCCAAAAACATTCAGTACTTC. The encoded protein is CASSLSSGTNIAKNIQYF.

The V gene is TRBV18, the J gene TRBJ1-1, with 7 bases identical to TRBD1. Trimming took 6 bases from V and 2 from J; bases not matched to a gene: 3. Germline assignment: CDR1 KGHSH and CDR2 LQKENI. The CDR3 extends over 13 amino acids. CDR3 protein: CASSTGRNTEAFF. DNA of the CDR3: TGTGCCAGCTCGACAGGGAGAAACACTGAAGCTTTCTTT.

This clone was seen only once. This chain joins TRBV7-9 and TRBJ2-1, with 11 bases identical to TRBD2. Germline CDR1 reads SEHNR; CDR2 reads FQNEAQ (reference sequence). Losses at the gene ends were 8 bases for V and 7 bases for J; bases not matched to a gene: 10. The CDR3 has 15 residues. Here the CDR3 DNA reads TGTGCCAGCTCTCACCCAGGGACTAGCGGAAATGAGCAGTTCTTC. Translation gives CASSHPGTSGNEQFF.

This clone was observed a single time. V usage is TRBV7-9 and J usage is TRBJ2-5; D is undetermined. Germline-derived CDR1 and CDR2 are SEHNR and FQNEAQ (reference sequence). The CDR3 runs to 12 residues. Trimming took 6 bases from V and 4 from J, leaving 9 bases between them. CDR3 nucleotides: TGTGCCAGCAGTTACAACAGAGAGACCCAGTACTTC. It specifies CASSYNRETQYF. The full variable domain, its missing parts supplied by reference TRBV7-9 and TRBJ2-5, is DTGVSQNPRHKITKRGQNVTFRCDPISEHNRLYWYRQTLGQGPEFLTYFQNEAQLEKSRLLSDRFSAERPKGSFSTLEIQRTEQGDSAMYLCASSYNRETQYFGPGTRLLVL.

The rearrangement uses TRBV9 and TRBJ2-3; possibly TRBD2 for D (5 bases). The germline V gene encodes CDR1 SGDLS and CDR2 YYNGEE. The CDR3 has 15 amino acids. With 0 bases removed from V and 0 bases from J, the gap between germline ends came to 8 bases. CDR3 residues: CASSVVGVSTDTQYF. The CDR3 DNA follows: TGTGCCAGCAGCGTAGTCGGGGTTAGCACAGATACGCAGTATTTT.

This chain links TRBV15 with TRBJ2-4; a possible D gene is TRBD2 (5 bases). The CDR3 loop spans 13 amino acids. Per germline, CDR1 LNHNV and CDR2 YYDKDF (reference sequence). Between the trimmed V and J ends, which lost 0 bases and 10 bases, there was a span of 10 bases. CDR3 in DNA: TGTGCCACCAGCAGAGATCTAGCAGCTATTCAGTACTTC. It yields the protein CATSRDLAAIQYF.

The chain's CDR3 is CASSRVQETQYF. The CDR3 DNA reads TGTGCCAGCAGCCGAGTCCAAGAGACCCAGTACTTC. The V gene is TRBV9, the J gene TRBJ2-5; D not certain. Trimming removed 4 bases from V and 1 base from J, with 5 bases in between. The germline V gene has CDR1 SGDLS and CDR2 YYNGEE. The CDR3 is 12 amino acids.

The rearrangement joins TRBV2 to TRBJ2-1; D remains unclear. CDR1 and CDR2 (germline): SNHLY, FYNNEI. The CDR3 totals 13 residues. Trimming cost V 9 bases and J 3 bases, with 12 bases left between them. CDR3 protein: CASSTELYNEQFF. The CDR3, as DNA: TGTGCCAGTAGTACGGAGCTCTACAATGAGCAGTTCTTC.

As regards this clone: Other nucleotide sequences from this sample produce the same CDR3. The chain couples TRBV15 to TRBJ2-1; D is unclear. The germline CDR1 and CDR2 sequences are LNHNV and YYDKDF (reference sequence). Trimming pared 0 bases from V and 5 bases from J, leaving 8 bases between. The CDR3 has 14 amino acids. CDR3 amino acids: CATSRDRLDNEQFF. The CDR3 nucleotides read TGTGCCACCAGCAGAGACAGGTTAGACAATGAGCAGTTCTTC.

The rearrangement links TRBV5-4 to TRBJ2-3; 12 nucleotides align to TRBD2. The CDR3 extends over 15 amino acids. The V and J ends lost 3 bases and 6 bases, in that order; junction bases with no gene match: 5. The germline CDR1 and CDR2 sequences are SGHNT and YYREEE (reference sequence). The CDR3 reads CASSSSGREKDTQYF. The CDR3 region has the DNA TGTGCCAGCAGCTCTAGCGGGAGGGAAAAGGATACGCAGTATTTT. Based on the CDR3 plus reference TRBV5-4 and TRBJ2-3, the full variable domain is ETGVTQSPTHLIKTRGQQVTLRCSSQSGHNTVSWYQQALGQGPQFIFQYYREEENGRGNFPPRFSGLQFPNYSSELNVNALELDDSALYLCASSSSGREKDTQYFGPGTRLTVL.

The CDR3 coding sequence is TGTGCCAGCAGTCCGTATAGTGGGGGCTTCTACAATGAGCAGTTCTTC. It specifies CASSPYSGGFYNEQFF. The chain combines TRBV27 with TRBJ2-1; maybe TRBD1 (6 bases). There are 16 residues in the CDR3. With 5 bases removed from V and 3 bases from J, the gap between germline ends came to 17 bases. Germline V lookup: CDR1 MNHEY, CDR2 SMNVEV (reference sequence).

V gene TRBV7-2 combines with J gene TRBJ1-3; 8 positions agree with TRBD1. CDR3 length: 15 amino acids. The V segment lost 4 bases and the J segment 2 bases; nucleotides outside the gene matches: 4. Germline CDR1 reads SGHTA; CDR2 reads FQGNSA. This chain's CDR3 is CASSYGQGTGNTIYF. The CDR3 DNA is TGTGCCAGCAGCTACGGACAGGGAACTGGAAACACCATATATTTT.

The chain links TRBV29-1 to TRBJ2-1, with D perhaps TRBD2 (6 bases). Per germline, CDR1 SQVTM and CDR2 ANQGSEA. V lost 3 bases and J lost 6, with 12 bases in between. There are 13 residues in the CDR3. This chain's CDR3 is CSVEGVTSNEQFF. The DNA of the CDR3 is TGCAGCGTTGAGGGAGTGACTAGCAATGAGCAGTTCTTC.

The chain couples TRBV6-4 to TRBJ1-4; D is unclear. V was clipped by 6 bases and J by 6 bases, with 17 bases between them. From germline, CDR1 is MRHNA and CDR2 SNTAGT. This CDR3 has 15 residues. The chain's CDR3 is CASRAPPLHDEKLFF. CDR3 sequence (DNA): TGTGCCAGCAGAGCGCCCCCACTCCATGATGAAAAACTGTTTTTT.

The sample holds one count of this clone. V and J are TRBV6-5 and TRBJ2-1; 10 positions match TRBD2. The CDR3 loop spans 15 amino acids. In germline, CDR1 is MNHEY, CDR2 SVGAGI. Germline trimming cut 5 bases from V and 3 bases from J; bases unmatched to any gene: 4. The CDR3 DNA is TGTGCCAGCAGTCCCCTAGCGGGAGACTACAATGAGCAGTTCTTC. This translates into CASSPLAGDYNEQFF.